These 24 T cell receptor beta chains share one sample of origin, sequenced in a study of patients and donors after allogeneic stem cell transplantation (TCRdb year 2020). Library method: RT-PCR. Instrument used: NextSeq 550. The public sequencing data were trimmed at Q25 with fastp and processed into clonotypes with MiXCR by TCRdb, which kept only in-frame beta chains. Each entry is one CDR3 protein sequence, shown with its most common DNA and genes. The sample table holds about a million distinct CDR3 sequences, of which about a sixth were seen once. Of the sample, roughly 6% falls within the top ten clones. The specimen sequenced was blood, either unsorted or a sorted T cell fraction (not recorded which). These receptors were obtained from a human donor who was either an allogeneic HSCT recipient or a stem cell or donor lymphocyte infusion donor (not recorded which). It is not recorded whose cells these are; they may come from a transplant donor.

This clonotype has a count of ten or more. The rearrangement joins TRBV3-1 to TRBJ1-4; the D is unclear. The CDR3 sequence is 15 residues long. Germline V gene lookup returns CDR1 LGHDT and CDR2 YNNKEL (reference sequence). Trimming took 0 bases from V and 8 from J, leaving 13 bases between them. CDR3 in amino acids: CASSQDVNRQEKLFF. Written as DNA, the CDR3 is TGTGCCAGCAGCCAAGATGTGAACCGCCAGGAAAAACTGTTTTTT. Variable domain in full (rest from reference TRBV3-1 and TRBJ1-4): DTAVSQTPKYLVTQMGNDKSIKCEQNLGHDTMYWYKQDSKKFLKIMFSYNNKELIINETVPNRFSPKSPDKAHLNLHINSLELGDSAVYFCASSQDVNRQEKLFFGSGTQLSVL.

This clonotype was found a few times. The V gene is TRBV6-5, the J gene TRBJ1-2; D remains ambiguous. V dropped 0 bases and J dropped 0 bases, with 8 bases sitting between them. Germline V lookup: CDR1 MNHEY, CDR2 SVGAGI. The CDR3 runs 15 residues. In DNA form, the CDR3 reads TGTGCCAGCAGTTACTCGGCAGAAGCTAACTATGGCTACACCTTC. Its protein is CASSYSAEANYGYTF.

This clonotype was seen a few times. The chain employs TRBV20-1 and TRBJ2-1, with D perhaps matching TRBD2 (6 bases). The germline V and J ends were trimmed by 5 bases and 1 base, with 6 bases remaining between them. CDR1 and CDR2 (germline): DFQATT, SNEGSKA (reference sequence). CDR3 length equals 12 residues. The CDR3 coding sequence is TGCAGTGCTGGACTATCCTACAATGAGCAGTTCTTC. Residues: CSAGLSYNEQFF.

This clonotype occurred a few times. The chain recombines TRBV25-1 with TRBJ2-1; TRBD2 is a possible D gene (5 bases). CDR3 length: 13 residues. Per germline, CDR1 MGHDK and CDR2 SYGVNS. The V end was cut by 3 bases, the J end by 6 bases, with 9 bases between. CDR3 loop: CASSDTGINEQFF. In DNA form, the CDR3 reads TGTGCCAGCAGTGATACCGGGATCAATGAGCAGTTCTTC.

This clonotype was seen many times. This chain joins TRBV12-3 or TRBV12-4 and TRBJ1-3, with D maybe TRBD1 (6 bases). Trimming left V 6 bases short and J 0 bases short, with 12 bases between. CDR3 length: 15 residues. The CDR3 nucleotides read TGTGCCAGCAGAGCAACAGGGCCCTCTGGAAACACCATATATTTT. This gives the protein CASRATGPSGNTIYF.

This clonotype was observed a few times. The gene calls are TRBV7-9 and TRBJ2-5, with D perhaps TRBD2 (5 bases). This CDR3 is built from 13 residues. Trimming pared 7 bases from V and 1 base from J, leaving 10 bases between. Germline assignment: CDR1 SEHNR and CDR2 FQNEAQ (reference sequence). DNA for the CDR3: TGTGCCAGCAATAAGCGGATCCAAGAGACCCAGTACTTC. The encoded protein is CASNKRIQETQYF.

The V call is TRBV4-3, the J call TRBJ2-1; 9 positions match TRBD1. The CDR3 length is 14 residues. Germline V lookup: CDR1 LGHNA, CDR2 YSLEER. Germline trimming cut 3 bases from V and 8 bases from J; bases unmatched to any gene: 5. The CDR3 DNA sequence: TGCGCCAGCAGCCATAGTACAGGGGGCGATGAGCAGTTCTTC. Translated, it gives CASSHSTGGDEQFF.

The chain carries TRBV5-1 and TRBJ2-1, with D perhaps given as TRBD1 or TRBD2 (5 bases each). Deletions cut 2 bases from V and 3 bases from J, with 12 bases between. CDR3 length: 15 residues. Germline V lookup: CDR1 SGHRS, CDR2 YFSETQ. Written as DNA, the CDR3 is TGCGCCAGCAGCTTATACGGGGCGGGCTACAATGAGCAGTTCTTC. This translates into CASSLYGAGYNEQFF.

This clonotype was counted between two and nine times. V is TRBV11-1 and J is TRBJ2-5; no reliable D call. Trimming stripped 1 base from V and 3 bases from J, with 12 bases between. The CDR3 runs to 15 residues. Germline V CDR1 and CDR2: SGHAT, FQDESV (reference sequence). This CDR3 is CASSLGRYLEETQYF. The CDR3 DNA reads TGTGCCAGCAGCTTAGGTCGCTATCTCGAAGAGACCCAGTACTTC.

The chain couples TRBV6-4 to TRBJ2-1; no clear D gene. The CDR3 loop spans 14 amino acids. Trimming cost V 2 bases and J 6 bases, with 11 bases left between them. The germline V gene has CDR1 MRHNA and CDR2 SNTAGT. In nucleotides, the CDR3 is TGTGCCAGCAGTGACCCAAAACGGGCCAATGAGCAGTTCTTC. Its protein product is CASSDPKRANEQFF.

This clonotype occurred a few times. This chain joins TRBV27 and TRBJ2-2, with D uncertain. V lost 3 bases and J 8 bases, leaving 16 bases between the germline ends. Germline V gene data show CDR1 as MNHEY and CDR2 as SMNVEV (reference sequence). CDR3 size: 15 residues. CDR3 DNA sequence: TGTGCCAGCAGTTTGGATCTTCTTAAGGCTGGGGAGCTGTTTTTT. Residues: CASSLDLLKAGELFF.

This clonotype was picked up a small number of times. The V call is TRBV30, the J call TRBJ2-7; 9 positions match TRBD2. Germline CDR1 and CDR2: GTSNPN and SVGIG (reference sequence). V shed 5 bases and J 2 bases; nucleotides not matched to a gene: 10. This CDR3 spans 15 amino acids. CDR3 amino acids: CAWSGEAGGAYEQYF. The CDR3 DNA sequence: TGTGCCTGGTCAGGGGAGGCGGGAGGGGCCTACGAGCAGTACTTC.

The chain joins TRBV5-1 to TRBJ2-7, with D tentatively TRBD2 (7 bases). This CDR3 is 18 amino acids long. The V end lost 0 bases, the J end lost 0 bases, and 19 bases lay between the germline ends. CDR1 is SGHRS and CDR2 is YFSETQ in the germline V gene. The CDR3 DNA sequence: TGCGCCAGCAGCTTGGCCACTAACAGGGAGGGAGCCTCCTACGAGCAGTACTTC. This translates into CASSLATNREGASYEQYF.

This clonotype was recorded at least ten times. The chain joins TRBV27 to TRBJ2-1, with D perhaps matching TRBD2 (6 bases). Between the trimmed V and J ends, which lost 6 bases and 3 bases, there was a span of 12 bases. CDR3 length equals 14 residues. CDR1 is MNHEY and CDR2 is SMNVEV in the germline V gene (reference sequence). The CDR3 DNA reads as TGTGCCAGCAGCCACGGGGGATTCTACAATGAGCAGTTCTTC. Its translation: CASSHGGFYNEQFF.

J is TRBJ2-7 and V is TRBV20-1, with no clear D. The germline V and J ends were trimmed by 3 bases and 0 bases, with 9 bases remaining between them. Germline V gives CDR1 DFQATT, CDR2 SNEGSKA (reference sequence). CDR3 size: 13 residues. The CDR3 reads CSARKGDSYEQYF. The CDR3 region has the DNA TGCAGTGCTAGGAAAGGCGACTCCTACGAGCAGTACTTC.

The chain joins TRBV20-1 to TRBJ1-5; 11 bases are shared with TRBD1. The germline V gene encodes CDR1 DFQATT and CDR2 SNEGSKA (reference sequence). The CDR3 is made up of 18 amino acids. V lost 0 bases and J lost 6; bases outside the gene matches: 13. CDR3 loop: CSARELGGRTGGFQPQHF. CDR3 DNA: TGCAGTGCTAGAGAATTGGGTGGGCGGACAGGGGGCTTTCAGCCCCAGCATTTT.

The chain combines TRBV11-2 with TRBJ1-1, with TRBD1 as a possible D gene (5 bases). Germline V gene lookup returns CDR1 SGHAT and CDR2 FQNNGV. This CDR3 comprises 12 residues. The V and J ends lost 6 bases and 12 bases respectively, with 17 bases between them. The CDR3 protein is CASRTFRRGTFF. The DNA for the CDR3 is TGTGCCAGCAGGACTTTCCGGAGGGGAACTTTCTTT.

V gene TRBV4-3 combines with J gene TRBJ2-3, with D perhaps matching TRBD2 (5 bases). Per the germline V gene, CDR1 is LGHNA and CDR2 is YSLEER. The V end lost 1 base, the J end lost 0 bases, and 11 bases lay between the germline ends. The CDR3 totals 16 residues. Here the CDR3 reads CASSQALGTSTDTQYF. The DNA of the CDR3 is TGCGCCAGCAGCCAAGCACTAGGTACTAGCACAGATACGCAGTATTTT.

This clonotype was observed a handful of times. V and J are TRBV20-1 and TRBJ2-4, with 9 nucleotides matching TRBD2. V gave up 6 bases and J gave up 0 bases; unmatched junction bases: 12. Germline lookup yields CDR1 DFQATT and CDR2 SNEGSKA (reference sequence). The CDR3 has 17 residues. CDR3 region: CSAPGRREGLAKNIQYF. Here the CDR3 DNA reads TGCAGTGCCCCCGGTCGGCGGGAGGGACTAGCCAAAAACATTCAGTACTTC.

CDR3 sequence reads: CASRPLPYNEQFF. In DNA form, the CDR3 reads TGTGCCAGCAGGCCCCTCCCCTACAATGAGCAGTTCTTC. J is TRBJ2-1 and V is TRBV2, with D uncertain. Germline-derived CDR1 and CDR2 are SNHLY and FYNNEI. The CDR3 is 13 residues long. V lost 6 bases to trimming and J lost 2 bases, with 8 bases between them.

This clonotype was counted only a few times. The CDR3 nucleotides are TGTGCCAGCAGTTTAAGCAGCGTCGGGGAGCTGTTTTTT. Translated: CASSLSSVGELFF. The chain carries TRBV27 and TRBJ2-2; D remains ambiguous. Germline V CDR1 and CDR2: MNHEY, SMNVEV (reference sequence). Trimming removed 2 bases from V and 7 bases from J, with 8 bases in between. The CDR3 has 13 amino acids.

This clonotype was seen only a few times. The chain couples TRBV5-1 to TRBJ2-2; 8 nucleotides agree with TRBD2. The germline V gene encodes CDR1 SGHRS and CDR2 YFSETQ. CDR3 size: 15 residues. The V gene end was trimmed by 10 bases and the J gene end by 3 bases; junction bases not matched to a gene: 11. CDR3 protein: CAGSLAGSHTGELFF. In DNA, the CDR3 is TGCGCCGGATCCCTAGCGGGCAGTCACACCGGGGAGCTGTTTTTT.

This CDR3 is CASSQDSRTSANRNTDTQYF. The CDR3 bases are TGTGCCAGCAGCCAAGATTCTAGGACTAGCGCCAACCGCAACACAGATACGCAGTATTTT. The J gene is TRBJ2-3, the V gene TRBV14, with 9 bases identical to TRBD2. CDR3 length: 20 residues. Germline V gene data show CDR1 as SGHDN and CDR2 as FVKESK. The ends lost 0 bases at V and 2 bases at J; junction bases unmatched: 15. Filled out from reference TRBV14 and TRBJ2-3, the complete variable domain reads EAGVTQFPSHSVIEKGQTVTLRCDPISGHDNLYWYRRVMGKEIKFLLHFVKESKQDESGMPNNRFLAERTGGTYSTLKVQPAELEDSGVYFCASSQDSRTSANRNTDTQYFGPGTRLTVL.

The chain joins TRBV6-1 to TRBJ2-6, with D possibly matching TRBD1 (6 bases). The CDR3 has 17 amino acids. Per germline, CDR1 MNHNS and CDR2 SASEGT. Trimming cost V 6 bases and J 0 bases, with 15 bases left between them. In DNA, the CDR3 is TGTGCCAGCAGCACCCTCAGGGGAAGCTCTGGGGCCAACGTCCTGACTTTC. This translates into CASSTLRGSSGANVLTF.